This T cell receptor beta chain is drawn from a study of blood T cell repertoires in COVID-19. Study information: The study drew acute and convalescent COVID-19 samples from the United States, Italy and Spain. T cells, B-cell-depleted T cells, or PBMCs provided the cDNA or gDNA that served as material.

Germline CDR1 reads SGDLS; CDR2 reads YYNGEE. The CDR3 length is 16 residues. V trimming: 2 bases; J trimming: 2 bases; junction bases outside the gene matches: 3. As originally analysed: Nucleated cell counts were estimated from reference gene primer amplification. TCRdb's table, derived via immunoSEQ multiplex PCR, lists solely in-frame clones and lacks some. The DNA was the basis for D and trimming; V, J and clone size are from that table. The data show roughly 63,000 clones, about 91% seen once. This clone was recorded once. The chain recombines TRBV9 with TRBJ2-3; TRBD2 matches 12 bases. This TCR came from a man aged 45 to 65 with active COVID-19. Sequences were obtained from peripheral blood. CDR3 nucleotide sequence: TGTGCCAGCAGCGTCCTAGCGGGGGGGACCACAGATACGCAGTATTTT. This encodes CASSVLAGGTTDTQYF.